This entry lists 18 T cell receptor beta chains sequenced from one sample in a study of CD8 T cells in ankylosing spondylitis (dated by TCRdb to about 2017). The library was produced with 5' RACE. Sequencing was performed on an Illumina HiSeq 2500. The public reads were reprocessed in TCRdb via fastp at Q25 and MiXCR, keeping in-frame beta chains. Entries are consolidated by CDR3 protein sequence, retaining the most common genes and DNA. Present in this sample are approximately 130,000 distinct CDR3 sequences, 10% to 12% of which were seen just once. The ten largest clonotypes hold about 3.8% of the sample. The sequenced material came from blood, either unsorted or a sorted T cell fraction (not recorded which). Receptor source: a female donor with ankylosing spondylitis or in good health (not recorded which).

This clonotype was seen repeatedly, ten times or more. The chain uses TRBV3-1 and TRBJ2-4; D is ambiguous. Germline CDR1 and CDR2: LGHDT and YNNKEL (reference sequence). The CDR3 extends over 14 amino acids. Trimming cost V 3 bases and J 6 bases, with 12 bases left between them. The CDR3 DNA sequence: TGTGCCAGCAGCCAGCCGGACCCTCCAAACATTCAGTACTTC. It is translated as CASSQPDPPNIQYF.

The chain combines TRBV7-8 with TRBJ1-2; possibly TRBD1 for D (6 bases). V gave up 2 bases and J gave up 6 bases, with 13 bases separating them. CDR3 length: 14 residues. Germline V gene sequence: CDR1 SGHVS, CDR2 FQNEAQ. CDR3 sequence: CASSLRTGTHGYTF. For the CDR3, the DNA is TGTGCCAGCAGCTTACGTACAGGGACCCATGGCTACACCTTC.

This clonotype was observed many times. The CDR3 nucleotides are TGTGCCAGCACCTCCGGACAGACGAACACCGGGGAGCTGTTTTTT. Its protein is CASTSGQTNTGELFF. The chain combines TRBV6-1 with TRBJ2-2; D possibly corresponds to TRBD1 (6 bases). Germline CDR1 MNHNS, CDR2 SASEGT. Trimming shortened V by 7 bases and J by 0 bases, and 12 bases separated the two germline ends. This CDR3 is built from 15 residues.

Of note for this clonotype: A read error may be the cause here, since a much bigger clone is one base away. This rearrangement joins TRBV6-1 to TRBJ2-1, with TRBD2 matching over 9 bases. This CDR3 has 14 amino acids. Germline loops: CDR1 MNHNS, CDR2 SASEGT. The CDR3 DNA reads TGTACCAGCAGTGCAGCGGGAGGCAGCAATGAGCAGTTCTTC. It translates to CTSSAAGGSNEQFF.

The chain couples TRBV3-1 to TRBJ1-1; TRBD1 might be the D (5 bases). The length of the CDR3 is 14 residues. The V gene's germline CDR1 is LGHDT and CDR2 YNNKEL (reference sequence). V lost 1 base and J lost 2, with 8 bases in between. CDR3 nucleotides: TGTGCCAGCAGCCAAGTAGACAGCAACACTGAAGCTTTCTTT. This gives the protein CASSQVDSNTEAFF.

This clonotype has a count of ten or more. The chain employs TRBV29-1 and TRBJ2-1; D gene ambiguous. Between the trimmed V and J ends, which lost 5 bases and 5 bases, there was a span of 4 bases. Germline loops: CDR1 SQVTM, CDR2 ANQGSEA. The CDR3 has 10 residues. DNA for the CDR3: TGCAGCGTTTACAACAATGAGCAGTTCTTC. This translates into CSVYNNEQFF.

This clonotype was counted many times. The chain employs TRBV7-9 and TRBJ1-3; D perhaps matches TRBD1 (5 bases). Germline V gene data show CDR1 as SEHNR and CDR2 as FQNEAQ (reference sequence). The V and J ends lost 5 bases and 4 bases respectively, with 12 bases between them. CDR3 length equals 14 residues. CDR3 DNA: TGTGCCAGCAGCCTAGGGGCTTCCGGAAACACCATATATTTT. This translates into CASSLGASGNTIYF.

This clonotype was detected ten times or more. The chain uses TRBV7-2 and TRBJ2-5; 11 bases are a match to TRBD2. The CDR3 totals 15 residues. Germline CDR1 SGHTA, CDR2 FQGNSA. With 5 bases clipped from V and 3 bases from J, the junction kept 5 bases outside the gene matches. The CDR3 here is CASSGATSGKETQYF. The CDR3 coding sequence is TGTGCCAGCAGCGGCGCGACTAGCGGGAAAGAGACCCAGTACTTC.

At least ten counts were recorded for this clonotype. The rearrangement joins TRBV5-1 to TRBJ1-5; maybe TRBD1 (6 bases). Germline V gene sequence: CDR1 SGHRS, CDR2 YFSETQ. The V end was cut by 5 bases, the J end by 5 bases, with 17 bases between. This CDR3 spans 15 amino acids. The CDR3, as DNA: TGCGCCAGCAGTTTCGAACAGGGAAGGGATCAGCCCCAGCATTTT. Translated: CASSFEQGRDQPQHF.

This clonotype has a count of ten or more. In DNA, the CDR3 is TGTGCCAGCGCCCACCCGCAAACGGGCGGGGTTGATACGCAGTATTTT. Translated: CASAHPQTGGVDTQYF. The chain couples TRBV7-8 to TRBJ2-3; D may be TRBD2 (6 bases). V was pared by 8 bases and J by 6 bases, with 24 bases between. Germline CDR1 reads SGHVS; CDR2 reads FQNEAQ. The length of the CDR3 is 16 residues. Combining the CDR3 with reference TRBV7-8 and TRBJ2-3 gives the whole variable domain GAGVSQSPRYKVAKRGQDVALRCDPISGHVSLFWYQQALGQGPEFLTYFQNEAQLDKSGLPSDRFFAERPEGSVSTLKIQRTQQEDSAVYLCASAHPQTGGVDTQYFGPGTRLTVL.

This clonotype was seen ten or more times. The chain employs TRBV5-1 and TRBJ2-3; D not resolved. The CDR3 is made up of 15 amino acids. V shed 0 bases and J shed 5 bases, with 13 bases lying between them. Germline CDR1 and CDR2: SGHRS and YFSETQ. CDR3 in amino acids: CASSLEGNPQDTQYF. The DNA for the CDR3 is TGCGCCAGCAGCTTGGAAGGAAACCCCCAAGATACGCAGTATTTT.

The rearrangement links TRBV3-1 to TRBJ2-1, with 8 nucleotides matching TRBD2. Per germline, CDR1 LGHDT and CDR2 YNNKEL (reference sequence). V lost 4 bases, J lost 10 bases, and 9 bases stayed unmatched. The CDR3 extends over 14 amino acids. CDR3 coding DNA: TGTGCCAGCAGCCTGGTCGGGACTAGAGAAGAGCAGTTCTTC. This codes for CASSLVGTREEQFF.

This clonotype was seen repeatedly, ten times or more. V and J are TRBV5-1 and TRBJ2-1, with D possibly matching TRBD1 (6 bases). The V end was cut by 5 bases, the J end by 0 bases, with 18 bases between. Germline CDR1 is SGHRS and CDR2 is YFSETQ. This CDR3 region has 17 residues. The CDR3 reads CASSMLTTGLSYNEQFF. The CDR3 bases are TGCGCCAGCAGTATGTTAACGACAGGACTCTCCTACAATGAGCAGTTCTTC. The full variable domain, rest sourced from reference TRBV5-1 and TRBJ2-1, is KAGVTQTPRYLIKTRGQQVTLSCSPISGHRSVSWYQQTPGQGLQFLFEYFSETQRNKGNFPGRFSGRQFSNSRSEMNVSTLELGDSALYLCASSMLTTGLSYNEQFFGPGTRLTVL.

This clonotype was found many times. The CDR3 sequence is CASSFQGGSSYNEQFF. CDR3 coding DNA: TGCGCCAGCAGCTTTCAGGGGGGGAGCTCCTACAATGAGCAGTTCTTC. The rearrangement links TRBV5-1 to TRBJ2-1; TRBD1 or TRBD2 may be the D gene (7 bases each). The CDR3 sequence is 16 residues long. V lost 2 bases, J lost 0 bases, and 12 bases lay in between. Germline V gives CDR1 SGHRS, CDR2 YFSETQ. The full variable domain, completed using reference TRBV5-1 and TRBJ2-1, is KAGVTQTPRYLIKTRGQQVTLSCSPISGHRSVSWYQQTPGQGLQFLFEYFSETQRNKGNFPGRFSGRQFSNSRSEMNVSTLELGDSALYLCASSFQGGSSYNEQFFGPGTRLTVL.

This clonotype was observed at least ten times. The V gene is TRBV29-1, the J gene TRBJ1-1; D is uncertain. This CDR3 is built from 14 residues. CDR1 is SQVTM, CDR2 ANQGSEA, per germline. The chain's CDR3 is CSPKEWVRNTEAFF. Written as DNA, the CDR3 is TGCAGTCCAAAGGAGTGGGTGAGGAACACTGAAGCTTTCTTT.

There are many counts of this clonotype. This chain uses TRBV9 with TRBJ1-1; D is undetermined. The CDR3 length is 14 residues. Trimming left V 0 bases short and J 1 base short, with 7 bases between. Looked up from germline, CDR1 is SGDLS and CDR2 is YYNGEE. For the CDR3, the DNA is TGTGCCAGCAGCGTAGCCGCTAAGAACACTGAAGCTTTCTTT. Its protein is CASSVAAKNTEAFF.

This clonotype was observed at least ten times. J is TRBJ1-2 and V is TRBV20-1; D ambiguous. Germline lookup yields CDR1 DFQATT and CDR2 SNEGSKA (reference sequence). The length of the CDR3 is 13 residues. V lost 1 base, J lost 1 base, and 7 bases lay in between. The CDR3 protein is CSARASFNYGYTF. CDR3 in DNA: TGCAGTGCTAGAGCGAGTTTTAACTATGGCTACACCTTC.

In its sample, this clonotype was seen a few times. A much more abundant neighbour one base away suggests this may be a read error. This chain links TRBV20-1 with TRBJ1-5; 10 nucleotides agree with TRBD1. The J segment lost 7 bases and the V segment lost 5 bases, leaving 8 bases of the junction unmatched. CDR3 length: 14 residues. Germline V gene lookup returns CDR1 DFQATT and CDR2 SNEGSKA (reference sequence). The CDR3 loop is CSAPARDRGQPQHF. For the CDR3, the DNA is TGCAGTGCTCCAGCCCGGGACAGGGGCCAGCCCCAGCATTTT.